One sample yielded the 21 T cell receptor beta chains listed below, sequenced in a study of early T cells in non-severe SARS-CoV-2 infection. TCRdb reprocessed the 5' RACE reads via MiXCR and lists one record per CDR3 protein. In the table there are nearly 70,000 distinct CDR3 sequences, 4.6% of which are singletons. The sequences come from whole blood, collected at baseline. The origin of the receptors is an adult who was a healthcare worker with PCR-confirmed SARS-CoV-2 infection or an uninfected control (not recorded which). The donor label of this sample is uncertain.

This clonotype was counted ten times or more. The gene calls are TRBV29-1 and TRBJ2-2; the match to TRBD1 covers 10 bases. The CDR3 loop spans 14 amino acids. V lost 6 bases and J lost 4; bases outside the gene matches: 5. CDR1 and CDR2 (germline): SQVTM, ANQGSEA. CDR3 region: CSVPGQGTTGELFF. The CDR3 DNA reads as TGCAGCGTACCGGGACAGGGGACCACCGGGGAGCTGTTTTTT.

This clonotype occurred a few times. The chain couples TRBV19 to TRBJ2-7; D ambiguous. Germline-derived CDR1 and CDR2 are LNHDA and SQIVND (reference sequence). Deletions cut 3 bases from V and 2 bases from J, with 8 bases between. The CDR3 is 13 residues long. CDR3 sequence reads: CASSMSRAYEQYF. In DNA form, the CDR3 reads TGTGCCAGTAGTATGTCCAGAGCCTACGAGCAGTACTTC.

This clonotype showed up many times. This rearrangement joins TRBV29-1 to TRBJ2-1; 7 bases are shared with TRBD1. Unmatched junction bases numbered 5, after V lost 2 bases and J lost 4 bases. Per the germline V gene, CDR1 is SQVTM and CDR2 is ANQGSEA. There are 14 residues in the CDR3. The CDR3 nucleotides read TGCAGCGTTGAAAGGTCAGGGGGATACAATGAGCAGTTCTTC. Protein: CSVERSGGYNEQFF.

In its sample, this clonotype was seen a few times. The V gene is TRBV27, the J gene TRBJ2-5; no definite D call. V shed 3 bases and J shed 4 bases, with 3 bases lying between them. The length of the CDR3 is 11 residues. CDR1 and CDR2 from the germline V gene are MNHEY and SMNVEV (reference sequence). The CDR3 here is CASSFRETQYF. The CDR3 DNA sequence: TGTGCCAGCAGTTTTAGAGAGACCCAGTACTTC.

This clonotype was seen repeatedly, ten times or more. This chain joins TRBV5-4 and TRBJ2-5; 9 nucleotides align to TRBD2. Germline-derived CDR1 and CDR2 are SGHNT and YYREEE (reference sequence). The CDR3 contains 14 residues. After removal of 3 bases from V and 4 bases from J, the junction contained 4 bases not matched to a gene. CDR3 sequence (DNA): TGTGCCAGCAGCTCAAGGACTAGCGTAGAGACCCAGTACTTC. Translated: CASSSRTSVETQYF.

The CDR3 nucleotides read TGTGCCAGCAGCTTAGCAGGCTGGAATTCACCCCTCCACTTT. Protein product: CASSLAGWNSPLHF. The chain employs TRBV7-2 and TRBJ1-6, with no clear D. CDR1 and CDR2 (germline): SGHTA, FQGNSA. Trimming took 0 bases from V and 7 from J, leaving 7 bases between them. The CDR3 length is 14 residues.

This clonotype was counted at least ten times. The chain recombines TRBV5-5 with TRBJ1-5; D is undetermined. Germline V lookup: CDR1 SGHKS, CDR2 YYEKEE (reference sequence). The CDR3 sequence is 12 residues long. V dropped 0 bases and J dropped 11 bases, with 9 bases sitting between them. The CDR3 DNA is TGTGCCAGCAGCTTGGTCGGAGAAGCCCAGCATTTT. Protein product: CASSLVGEAQHF.

The CDR3 protein is CASSFRGSAGANVLTF. DNA for the CDR3: TGCGCCAGCAGCTTTAGAGGATCGGCTGGGGCCAACGTCCTGACTTTC. The chain couples TRBV5-1 to TRBJ2-6; D gene uncertain. CDR3 length: 16 amino acids. Germline-derived CDR1 and CDR2 are SGHRS and YFSETQ. V lost 2 bases to trimming and J lost 2 bases, with 11 bases between them. Full variable domain (missing parts from reference TRBV5-1 and TRBJ2-6): KAGVTQTPRYLIKTRGQQVTLSCSPISGHRSVSWYQQTPGQGLQFLFEYFSETQRNKGNFPGRFSGRQFSNSRSEMNVSTLELGDSALYLCASSFRGSAGANVLTFGAGSRLTVL.

This clonotype has a count of ten or more. The chain couples TRBV7-2 to TRBJ1-1; no clear D. V lost 1 base and J lost 1, with 19 bases in between. Per germline, CDR1 SGHTA and CDR2 FQGNSA. The CDR3 is made up of 18 amino acids. In DNA, the CDR3 is TGTGCCAGCAGCTTAGAATTAATCCCCACTACCTCGAACACTGAAGCTTTCTTT. Protein: CASSLELIPTTSNTEAFF.

This clonotype appeared many times. V usage is TRBV7-2 and J usage is TRBJ2-5; possibly TRBD1 or TRBD2 for D (5 bases each). The CDR3 length is 14 residues. Trimming pared 1 base from V and 1 base from J, leaving 7 bases between. Germline V CDR1 and CDR2: SGHTA, FQGNSA. CDR3 sequence reads: CASSLGGFQETQYF. The CDR3 DNA follows: TGTGCCAGCAGCTTAGGGGGGTTCCAAGAGACCCAGTACTTC.

The V call is TRBV4-1, the J call TRBJ2-7, with D perhaps TRBD1 (5 bases). Between the trimmed V and J ends, which lost 3 bases and 3 bases, there was a span of 12 bases. The CDR3 has 14 residues. The germline gives CDR1 MGHRA, CDR2 YSYEKL. The CDR3, as DNA: TGCGCCAGCAGCCAGGTTAGGGGAAACTACGAGCAGTACTTC. Translating it yields CASSQVRGNYEQYF.

The rearrangement links TRBV7-9 to TRBJ1-1; unclear D gene. V lost 5 bases and J lost 0, with 13 bases in between. The CDR3 is made up of 15 amino acids. The germline gives CDR1 SEHNR, CDR2 FQNEAQ (reference sequence). In DNA form, the CDR3 reads TGTGCCAGCAGCCCCCGTGGAAGCCTGAACACTGAAGCTTTCTTT. As protein: CASSPRGSLNTEAFF.

This clonotype was counted many times. The CDR3 here is CASSLRAGLNTEAFF. The CDR3 coding sequence is TGTGCCAGCAGCTTGAGAGCCGGGTTGAACACTGAAGCTTTCTTT. V usage is TRBV5-5 and J usage is TRBJ1-1, with D uncertain. The CDR3 totals 15 residues. Germline V gene data show CDR1 as SGHKS and CDR2 as YYEKEE (reference sequence). V was trimmed by 1 base and J by 0 bases, leaving 10 bases between them.

This clonotype showed up many times. The chain joins TRBV12-3 or TRBV12-4 to TRBJ1-1; D is uncertain. This CDR3 is 13 amino acids long. V was clipped by 0 bases and J by 3 bases, with 5 bases between them. The CDR3 here is CASSLALHTEAFF. The DNA of the CDR3 is TGTGCCAGCAGTTTAGCTCTACACACTGAAGCTTTCTTT.

This clonotype was seen repeatedly, ten times or more. The V gene is TRBV11-2, the J gene TRBJ1-1; 8 positions match TRBD1. This CDR3 comprises 18 residues. Germline CDR1 reads SGHAT; CDR2 reads FQNNGV. The V segment lost 1 base and the J segment 2 bases; nucleotides outside the gene matches: 12. CDR3 sequence reads: CASSLVGRGPPLNTEAFF. The CDR3 DNA is TGTGCCAGCAGCTTAGTTGGCAGGGGGCCGCCCCTAAACACTGAAGCTTTCTTT.

The sample holds a few counts of this clonotype. The CDR3 sequence is CASNYGQSTDTQYF. The CDR3 DNA is TGTGCCAGCAACTACGGACAAAGCACAGATACGCAGTATTTT. J is TRBJ2-3 and V is TRBV7-2; weak D call: TRBD1 (5 bases). From germline, CDR1 is SGHTA and CDR2 FQGNSA. There are 14 residues in the CDR3. With 7 bases removed from V and 0 bases from J, the gap between germline ends came to 11 bases.

This clonotype was observed a few times. The rearrangement links TRBV4-2 to TRBJ1-6; 10 bases agree with TRBD1. The CDR3 is made up of 17 amino acids. The V gene's germline CDR1 is LGHNA and CDR2 YNFKEQ. J gave up 10 bases and V 0 bases, and 9 bases lay outside the gene matches. The CDR3 bases are TGTGCCAGCAGCCAAGAAGCGCGGACAGGGGGAGGCTCACCCCTCCACTTT. Protein: CASSQEARTGGGSPLHF.

There are a few counts of this clonotype. The chain has TRBV30 and TRBJ1-1; 7 bases align to TRBD1. J was trimmed by 3 bases and V by 6 bases; bases with no gene match: 7. Germline V gives CDR1 GTSNPN, CDR2 SVGIG (reference sequence). The CDR3 has 13 residues. CDR3 nucleotide sequence: TGTGCCTGTCGGCAGGGGGTATACACTGAAGCTTTCTTT. Translation: CACRQGVYTEAFF.

This clonotype has just a few counts. V gene TRBV7-6 combines with J gene TRBJ2-7; no firm D call. V lost 1 base and J 2 bases, leaving 12 bases between the germline ends. The CDR3 runs 15 residues. The germline gives CDR1 SGHVS, CDR2 FNYEAQ. CDR3 bases: TGTGCCAGCAGCTTAGAGATCTCCCGCACCTACGAGCAGTACTTC. Its translation: CASSLEISRTYEQYF.

The table lists this clonotype with many counts. The chain uses TRBV28 and TRBJ2-1, with no clear D. Germline CDR1 is MDHEN and CDR2 is SYDVKM. V was pared by 7 bases and J by 2 bases, with 12 bases between. The CDR3 runs 14 residues. DNA of the CDR3: TGTGCCAGCACCATCCCGGGCCCCTACAATGAGCAGTTCTTC. This gives the protein CASTIPGPYNEQFF.

This clonotype was counted ten times or more. V gene TRBV5-6 combines with J gene TRBJ1-2, with 7 bases fitting TRBD1. Per germline, CDR1 SGHDT and CDR2 YYEEEE. The junction had 7 bases not matched to a gene; V was cut back by 4 bases and J by 1 base. CDR3 length: 15 residues. The CDR3 reads CASSGRTGVNYGYTF. CDR3 bases: TGTGCCAGCAGCGGACGAACAGGGGTTAACTATGGCTACACCTTC.